This T cell receptor beta chain was recorded in a study of shared clonotypes between healthy human individuals. The CDR3 has 15 residues. The repertoire was sequenced with immunoSEQ multiplex PCR; TCRdb's copy has only in-frame clones and lacks some. The sample carries approximately 2.5 million clones, 90% to 95% recorded once. This TCR derives from a man aged 18 to 30 in good health. The V gene is TRBV21-1, the J gene TRBJ2-6. TRBV21-1 is a recognized pseudogene. The sample taken for sequencing was naive CD4+ T cells sorted from blood. The sample's subset: CD45RA+ positively selected. The CDR3 sequence: CASSNGGCGANVLTF. CDR3 bases: TGTGCCAGCAGCAACGGGGGCTGTGGGGCCAACGTCCTGACTTTC.